This T cell receptor (beta chain) came from a study of T cells in Graves' hyperthyroidism and ophthalmopathy. Regarding the study as a whole: A 13 V-J signature model discriminated ophthalmopathy versus stable hyperthyroidism.

This CDR3 spans 15 amino acids. CDR1 is SGHDT, CDR2 YYEEEE, per germline. There are a few counts of this clonotype. Antigen: not known. One junction end does not reproduce the germline sequence, and a read error may be involved. The study included ophthalmopathy patients with Clinical Activity Score at least 3, NOSPECS grade at least 4 and duration under 3 months. Those patients with uncontrolled infection, other autoimmune disease, pregnancy or lactation were excluded. There were TCR beta CDR3 regions amplified from RNA transcripts. Researchers ran a first-round RT-PCR on the TCR CDR3 using the HTBI primer set. MiXCR, applied by TCRdb to the multiplex PCR reads, yields one record per CDR3 protein. The data show more than 450,000 distinct CDR3 sequences, with nearly 20% seen just once and about half held by the top ten.

The sequence came from a man aged 35-49 years with Graves' ophthalmopathy. The chain combines TRBV5-6 with TRBJ2-7; tentative D call: TRBD1 (6 bases). Sequenced sample: blood. As DNA, the CDR3 is TGTGCCAGCAGCCCACAGGGTGTGCACTCCTACGGGCAGTACTTC. Translating it yields CASSPQGVHSYGQYF.